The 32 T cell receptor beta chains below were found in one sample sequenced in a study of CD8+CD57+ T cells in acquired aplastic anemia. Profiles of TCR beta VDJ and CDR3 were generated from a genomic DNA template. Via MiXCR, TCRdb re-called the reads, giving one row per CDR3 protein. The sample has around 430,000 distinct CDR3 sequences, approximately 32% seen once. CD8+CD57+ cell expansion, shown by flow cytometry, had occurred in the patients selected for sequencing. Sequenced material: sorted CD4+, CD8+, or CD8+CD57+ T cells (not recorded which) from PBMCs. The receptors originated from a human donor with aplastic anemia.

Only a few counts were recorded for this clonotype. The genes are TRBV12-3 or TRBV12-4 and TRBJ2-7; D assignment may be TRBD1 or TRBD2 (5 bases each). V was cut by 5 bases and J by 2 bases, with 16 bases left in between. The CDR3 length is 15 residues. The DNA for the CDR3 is TGTGCCAGCAGTAGGACGGGGACGGTGACCTACGAGCAGTACTTC. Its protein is CASSRTGTVTYEQYF.

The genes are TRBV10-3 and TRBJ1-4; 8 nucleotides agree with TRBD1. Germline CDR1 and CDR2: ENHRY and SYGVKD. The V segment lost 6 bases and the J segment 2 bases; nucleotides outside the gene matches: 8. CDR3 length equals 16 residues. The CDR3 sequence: CAISAMTGATNEKLFF. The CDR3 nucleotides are TGTGCCATCAGCGCGATGACAGGGGCGACTAATGAAAAACTGTTTTTT.

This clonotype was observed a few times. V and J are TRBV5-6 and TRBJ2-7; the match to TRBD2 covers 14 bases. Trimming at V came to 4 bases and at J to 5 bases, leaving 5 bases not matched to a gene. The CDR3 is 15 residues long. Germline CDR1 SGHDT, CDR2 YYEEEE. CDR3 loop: CASSGTSGGRDEQYF. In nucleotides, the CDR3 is TGTGCCAGCAGCGGGACTAGCGGGGGCCGGGACGAGCAGTACTTC.

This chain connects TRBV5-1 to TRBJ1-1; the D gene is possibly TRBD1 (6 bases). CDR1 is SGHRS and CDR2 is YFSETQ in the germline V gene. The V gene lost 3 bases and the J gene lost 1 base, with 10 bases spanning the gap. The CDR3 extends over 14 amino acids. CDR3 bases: TGCGCCAGCAGCTCTAGGACAGCGAACACTGAAGCTTTCTTT. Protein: CASSSRTANTEAFF.

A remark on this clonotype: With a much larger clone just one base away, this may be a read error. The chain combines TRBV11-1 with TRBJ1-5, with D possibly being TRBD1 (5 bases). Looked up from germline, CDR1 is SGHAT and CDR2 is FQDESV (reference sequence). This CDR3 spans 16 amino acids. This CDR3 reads CAGSLGAGGSNQPQHF. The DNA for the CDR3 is TGTGCCGGCAGCCTCGGGGCGGGCGGTAGCAATCAGCCCCAGCATTTT.

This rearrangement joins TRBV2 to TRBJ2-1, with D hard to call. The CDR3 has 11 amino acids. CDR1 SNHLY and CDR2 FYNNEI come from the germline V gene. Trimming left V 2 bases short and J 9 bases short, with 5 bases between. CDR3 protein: CASSEPGEQFF. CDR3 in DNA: TGTGCCAGCAGTGAACCGGGTGAGCAGTTCTTC.

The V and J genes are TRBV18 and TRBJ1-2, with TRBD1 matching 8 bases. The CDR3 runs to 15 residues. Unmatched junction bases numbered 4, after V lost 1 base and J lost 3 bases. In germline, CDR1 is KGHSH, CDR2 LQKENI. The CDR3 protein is CASSPLDRGDYGYTF. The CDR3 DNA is TGTGCCAGCTCACCACTAGACAGGGGTGACTATGGCTACACCTTC.

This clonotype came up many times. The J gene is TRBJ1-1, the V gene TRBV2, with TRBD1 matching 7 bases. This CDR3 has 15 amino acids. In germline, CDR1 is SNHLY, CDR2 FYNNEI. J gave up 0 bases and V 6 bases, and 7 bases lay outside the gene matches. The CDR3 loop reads CASRRQGSMNTEAFF. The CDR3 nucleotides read TGTGCCAGCAGACGACAGGGATCTATGAACACTGAAGCTTTCTTT. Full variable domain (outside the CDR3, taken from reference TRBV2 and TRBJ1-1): EPEVTQTPSHQVTQMGQEVILRCVPISNHLYFYWYRQILGQKVEFLVSFYNNEISEKSEIFDDQFSVERPDGSNFTLKIRSTKLEDSAMYFCASRRQGSMNTEAFFGQGTRLTVV.

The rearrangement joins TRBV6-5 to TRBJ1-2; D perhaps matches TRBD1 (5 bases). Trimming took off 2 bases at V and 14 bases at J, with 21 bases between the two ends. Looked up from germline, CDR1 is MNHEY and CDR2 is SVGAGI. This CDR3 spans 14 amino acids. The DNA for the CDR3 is TGTGCCAGCAGTTACCCGGGAGGACAAGGGCCCTGTACCTTC. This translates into CASSYPGGQGPCTF.

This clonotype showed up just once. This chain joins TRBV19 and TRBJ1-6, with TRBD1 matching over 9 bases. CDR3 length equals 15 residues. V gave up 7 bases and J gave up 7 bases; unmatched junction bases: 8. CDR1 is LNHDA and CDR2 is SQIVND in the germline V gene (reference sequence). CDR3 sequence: CASIPGTGRNSPLHF. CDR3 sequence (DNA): TGTGCCAGTATTCCCGGGACAGGGCGAAATTCACCCCTCCACTTT.

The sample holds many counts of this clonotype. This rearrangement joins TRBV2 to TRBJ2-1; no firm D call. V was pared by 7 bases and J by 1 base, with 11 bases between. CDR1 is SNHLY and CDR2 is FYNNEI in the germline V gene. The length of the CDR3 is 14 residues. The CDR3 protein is CASNDKSSYNEQFF. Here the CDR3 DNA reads TGTGCCAGCAATGACAAGAGTTCCTACAATGAGCAGTTCTTC.

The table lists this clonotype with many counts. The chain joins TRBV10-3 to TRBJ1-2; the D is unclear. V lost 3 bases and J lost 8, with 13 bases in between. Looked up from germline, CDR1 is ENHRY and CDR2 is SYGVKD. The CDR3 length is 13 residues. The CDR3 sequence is CAISEGPIRGYTF. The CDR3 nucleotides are TGTGCCATCAGTGAAGGACCAATCCGGGGCTACACCTTC.

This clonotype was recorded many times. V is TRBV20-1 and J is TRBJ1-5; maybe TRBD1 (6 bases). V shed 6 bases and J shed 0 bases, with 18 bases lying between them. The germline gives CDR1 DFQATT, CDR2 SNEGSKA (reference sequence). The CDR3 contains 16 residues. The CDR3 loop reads CSARDMSVYSNQPQHF. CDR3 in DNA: TGCAGTGCAAGGGACATGTCTGTTTATAGCAATCAGCCCCAGCATTTT.

The CDR3 coding sequence is TGCAGTGTCTCGGATCCACTCACCTATGGCTACACCTTC. This sequence encodes CSVSDPLTYGYTF. The rearrangement joins TRBV20-1 to TRBJ1-2; D ambiguous. CDR1 is DFQATT and CDR2 is SNEGSKA in the germline V gene (reference sequence). V dropped 7 bases and J dropped 4 bases, with 16 bases sitting between them. This CDR3 is 13 amino acids long.

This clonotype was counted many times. CDR3 bases: TGTGCCATCAGTACGGACAGGGGAAGGGACACTGAAGCTTTCTTT. It encodes CAISTDRGRDTEAFF. V is TRBV10-3 and J is TRBJ1-1; 9 nucleotides line up with TRBD1. From germline, CDR1 is ENHRY and CDR2 SYGVKD. V lost 5 bases, J lost 3 bases, and 7 bases stayed unmatched. This CDR3 contains 15 residues.

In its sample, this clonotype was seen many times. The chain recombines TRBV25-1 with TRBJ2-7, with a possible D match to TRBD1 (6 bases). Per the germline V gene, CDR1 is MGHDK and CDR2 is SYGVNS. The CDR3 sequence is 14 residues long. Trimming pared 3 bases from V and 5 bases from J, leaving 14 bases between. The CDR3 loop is CASSERHRANEQYF. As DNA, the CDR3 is TGTGCCAGCAGTGAGAGGCACAGGGCCAACGAGCAGTACTTC.

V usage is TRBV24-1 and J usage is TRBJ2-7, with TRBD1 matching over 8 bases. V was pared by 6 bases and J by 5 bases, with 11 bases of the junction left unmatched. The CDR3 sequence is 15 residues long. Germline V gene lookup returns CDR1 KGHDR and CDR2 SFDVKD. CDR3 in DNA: TGTGCCACCAGTAGCCGGGACAGGTCCCTGCACGAGCAGTACTTC. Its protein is CATSSRDRSLHEQYF.

The DNA for the CDR3 is TGTGCCAGCAGTTTCTCCCGTAGCAATCAGCCCCAGCATTTT. It specifies CASSFSRSNQPQHF. The gene calls are TRBV2 and TRBJ1-5; unclear D gene. From germline, CDR1 is SNHLY and CDR2 FYNNEI. This CDR3 is 14 amino acids long. Trimming removed 5 bases from V and 0 bases from J, with 8 bases in between.

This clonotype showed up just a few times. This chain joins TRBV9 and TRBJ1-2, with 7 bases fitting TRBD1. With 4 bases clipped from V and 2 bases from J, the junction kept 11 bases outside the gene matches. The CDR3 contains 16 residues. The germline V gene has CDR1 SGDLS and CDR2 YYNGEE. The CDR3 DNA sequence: TGTGCCAGCAGCCCATTACAGGGGTACGGGAACTATGGCTACACCTTC. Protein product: CASSPLQGYGNYGYTF.

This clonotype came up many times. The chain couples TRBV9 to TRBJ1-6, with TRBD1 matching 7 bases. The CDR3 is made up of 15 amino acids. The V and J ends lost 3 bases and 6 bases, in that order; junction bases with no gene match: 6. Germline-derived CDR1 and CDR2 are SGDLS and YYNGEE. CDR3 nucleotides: TGTGCCAGCAGCGCAGATTACAGGGGTAATTCACCCCTCCACTTT. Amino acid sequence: CASSADYRGNSPLHF. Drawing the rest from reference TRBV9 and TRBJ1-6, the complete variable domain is DSGVTQTPKHLITATGQRVTLRCSPRSGDLSVYWYQQSLDQGLQFLIQYYNGEERAKGNILERFSAQQFPDLHSELNLSSLELGDSALYFCASSADYRGNSPLHFGNGTRLTVT.

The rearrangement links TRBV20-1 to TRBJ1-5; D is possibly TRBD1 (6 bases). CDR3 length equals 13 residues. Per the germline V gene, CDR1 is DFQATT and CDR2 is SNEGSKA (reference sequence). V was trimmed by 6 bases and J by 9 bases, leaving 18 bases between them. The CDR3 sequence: CSAREQGMGPQHF. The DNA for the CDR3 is TGCAGTGCCCGCGAACAGGGCATGGGGCCCCAGCATTTT.

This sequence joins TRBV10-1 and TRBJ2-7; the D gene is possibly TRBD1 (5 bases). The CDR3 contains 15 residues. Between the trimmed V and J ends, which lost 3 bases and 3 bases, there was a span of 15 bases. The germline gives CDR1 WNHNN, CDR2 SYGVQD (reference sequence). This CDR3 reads CASSDGRDAVYEQYF. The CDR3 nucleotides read TGCGCCAGCAGTGATGGCAGGGATGCCGTCTACGAGCAGTACTTC.

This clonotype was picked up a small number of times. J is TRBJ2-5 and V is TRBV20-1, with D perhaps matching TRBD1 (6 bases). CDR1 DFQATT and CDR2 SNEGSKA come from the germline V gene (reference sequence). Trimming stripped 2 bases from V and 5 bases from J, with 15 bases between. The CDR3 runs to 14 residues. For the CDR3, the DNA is TGCAGTGCTAGAAGGCTGGGGGCCGAGGAGACCCAGTACTTC. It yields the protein CSARRLGAEETQYF.

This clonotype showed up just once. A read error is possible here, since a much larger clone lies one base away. The CDR3 region is CASRRGYGYTF. In DNA, the CDR3 is TGTGCCAGCAGGAGGGGGTATGGCTACACCTTC. The chain uses TRBV2 and TRBJ1-2; possible D gene TRBD1, 6 bases. The germline gives CDR1 SNHLY, CDR2 FYNNEI. This CDR3 contains 11 residues. With 6 bases removed from V and 5 bases from J, the gap between germline ends came to 7 bases.

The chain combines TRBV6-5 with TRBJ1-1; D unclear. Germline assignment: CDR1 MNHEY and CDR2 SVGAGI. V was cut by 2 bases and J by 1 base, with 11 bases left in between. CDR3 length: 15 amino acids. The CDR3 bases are TGTGCCAGCAGTTACATCGGACCGGAGAACACTGAAGCTTTCTTT. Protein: CASSYIGPENTEAFF.

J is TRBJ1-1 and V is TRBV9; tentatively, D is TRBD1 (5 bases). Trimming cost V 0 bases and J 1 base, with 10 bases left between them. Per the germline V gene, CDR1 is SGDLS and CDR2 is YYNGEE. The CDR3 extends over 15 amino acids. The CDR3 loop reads CASSVGGAPNTEAFF. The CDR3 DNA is TGTGCCAGCAGCGTAGGAGGGGCACCGAACACTGAAGCTTTCTTT.

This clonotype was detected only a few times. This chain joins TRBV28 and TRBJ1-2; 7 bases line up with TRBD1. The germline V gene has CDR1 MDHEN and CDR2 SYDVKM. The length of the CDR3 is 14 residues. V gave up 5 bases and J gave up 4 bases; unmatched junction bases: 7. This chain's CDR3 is CASSDPTGTYGYTF. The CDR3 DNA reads TGTGCCAGCAGTGACCCGACAGGGACCTATGGCTACACCTTC.

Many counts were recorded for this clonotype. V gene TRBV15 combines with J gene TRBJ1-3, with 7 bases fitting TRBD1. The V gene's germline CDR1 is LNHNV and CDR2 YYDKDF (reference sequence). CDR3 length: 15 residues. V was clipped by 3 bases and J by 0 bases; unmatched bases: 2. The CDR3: CATSRTGSSGNTIYF. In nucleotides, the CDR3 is TGTGCCACCAGCAGGACAGGGAGCTCTGGAAACACCATATATTTT.

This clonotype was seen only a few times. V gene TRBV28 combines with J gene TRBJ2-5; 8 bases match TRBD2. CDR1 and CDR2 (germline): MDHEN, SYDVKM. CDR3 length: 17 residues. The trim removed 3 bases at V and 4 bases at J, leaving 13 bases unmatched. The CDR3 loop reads CASSLGLSRGAGETQYF. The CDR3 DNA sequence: TGTGCCAGCAGTTTGGGACTCTCGCGGGGGGCCGGAGAGACCCAGTACTTC. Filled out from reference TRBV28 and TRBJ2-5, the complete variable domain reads DVKVTQSSRYLVKRTGEKVFLECVQDMDHENMFWYRQDPGLGLRLIYFSYDVKMKEKGDIPEGYSVSREKKERFSLILESASTNQTSMYLCASSLGLSRGAGETQYFGPGTRLLVL.

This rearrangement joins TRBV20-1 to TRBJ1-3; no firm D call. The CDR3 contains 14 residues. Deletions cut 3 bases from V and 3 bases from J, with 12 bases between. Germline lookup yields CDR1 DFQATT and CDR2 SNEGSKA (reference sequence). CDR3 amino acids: CSARAPGNGNTIYF. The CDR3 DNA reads TGCAGTGCTAGGGCCCCGGGGAATGGAAACACCATATATTTT.

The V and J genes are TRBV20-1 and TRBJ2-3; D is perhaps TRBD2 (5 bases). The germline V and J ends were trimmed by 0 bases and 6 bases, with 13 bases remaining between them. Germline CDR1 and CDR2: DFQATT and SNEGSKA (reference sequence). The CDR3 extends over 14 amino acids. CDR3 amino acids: CSARDSGVGDTQYF. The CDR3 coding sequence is TGCAGTGCTAGAGATTCCGGGGTAGGCGATACGCAGTATTTT.

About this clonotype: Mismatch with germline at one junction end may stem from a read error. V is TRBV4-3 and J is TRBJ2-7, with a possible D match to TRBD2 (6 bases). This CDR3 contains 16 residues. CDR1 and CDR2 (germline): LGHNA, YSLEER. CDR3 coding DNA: TGCGTCAGCAGCCAAGACGGGAGCGTCCCCGCCTACGAGCAGTACTTC. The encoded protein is CVSSQDGSVPAYEQYF.